What follows are 2 T cell receptor beta chains derived from one specimen sequenced in a study of OX40 agonist ivuxolimab in advanced cancers. The library was obtained by the immunoSEQ multiplex PCR assay. TCRdb stores this immuneACCESS table with in-frame sequences only. Part of the clones is absent; in the studies checked, under half of the shortfall reflects unresolved V genes, and no reason is known for the rest. This sample gives about 40,000 clones in total; more than 75% of them show up just once. Roughly a sixth of the sample belongs to the ten largest clones. The starting material was CD4+ or CD8+ T cells sorted from blood, obtained in a trial of the OX40 agonist ivuxolimab. The receptors derive from an adult with an advanced solid tumor such as melanoma, head and neck, liver or kidney cancer.

This chain uses TRBV7-2 with TRBJ2-7; 7 nucleotides line up with TRBD1. This CDR3 is 14 amino acids long. The V gene's germline CDR1 is SGHTA and CDR2 FQGNSA. V dropped 5 bases and J dropped 3; count of bases not matched to a gene: 7. This CDR3 is CASSIDRVLYEQYF. The CDR3 region has the DNA TGTGCCAGCAGCATAGACAGGGTGCTCTACGAGCAGTACTTC.

The CDR3 protein is CASSLGAVKAFF. CDR3 coding DNA: TGTGCCAGCAGCTTAGGGGCAGTAAAAGCTTTCTTT. This rearrangement joins TRBV11-2 to TRBJ1-1; D ambiguous. V gave up 1 base and J gave up 9 bases, with 9 bases separating them. The germline CDR1 and CDR2 sequences are SGHAT and FQNNGV. The CDR3 length is 12 residues.